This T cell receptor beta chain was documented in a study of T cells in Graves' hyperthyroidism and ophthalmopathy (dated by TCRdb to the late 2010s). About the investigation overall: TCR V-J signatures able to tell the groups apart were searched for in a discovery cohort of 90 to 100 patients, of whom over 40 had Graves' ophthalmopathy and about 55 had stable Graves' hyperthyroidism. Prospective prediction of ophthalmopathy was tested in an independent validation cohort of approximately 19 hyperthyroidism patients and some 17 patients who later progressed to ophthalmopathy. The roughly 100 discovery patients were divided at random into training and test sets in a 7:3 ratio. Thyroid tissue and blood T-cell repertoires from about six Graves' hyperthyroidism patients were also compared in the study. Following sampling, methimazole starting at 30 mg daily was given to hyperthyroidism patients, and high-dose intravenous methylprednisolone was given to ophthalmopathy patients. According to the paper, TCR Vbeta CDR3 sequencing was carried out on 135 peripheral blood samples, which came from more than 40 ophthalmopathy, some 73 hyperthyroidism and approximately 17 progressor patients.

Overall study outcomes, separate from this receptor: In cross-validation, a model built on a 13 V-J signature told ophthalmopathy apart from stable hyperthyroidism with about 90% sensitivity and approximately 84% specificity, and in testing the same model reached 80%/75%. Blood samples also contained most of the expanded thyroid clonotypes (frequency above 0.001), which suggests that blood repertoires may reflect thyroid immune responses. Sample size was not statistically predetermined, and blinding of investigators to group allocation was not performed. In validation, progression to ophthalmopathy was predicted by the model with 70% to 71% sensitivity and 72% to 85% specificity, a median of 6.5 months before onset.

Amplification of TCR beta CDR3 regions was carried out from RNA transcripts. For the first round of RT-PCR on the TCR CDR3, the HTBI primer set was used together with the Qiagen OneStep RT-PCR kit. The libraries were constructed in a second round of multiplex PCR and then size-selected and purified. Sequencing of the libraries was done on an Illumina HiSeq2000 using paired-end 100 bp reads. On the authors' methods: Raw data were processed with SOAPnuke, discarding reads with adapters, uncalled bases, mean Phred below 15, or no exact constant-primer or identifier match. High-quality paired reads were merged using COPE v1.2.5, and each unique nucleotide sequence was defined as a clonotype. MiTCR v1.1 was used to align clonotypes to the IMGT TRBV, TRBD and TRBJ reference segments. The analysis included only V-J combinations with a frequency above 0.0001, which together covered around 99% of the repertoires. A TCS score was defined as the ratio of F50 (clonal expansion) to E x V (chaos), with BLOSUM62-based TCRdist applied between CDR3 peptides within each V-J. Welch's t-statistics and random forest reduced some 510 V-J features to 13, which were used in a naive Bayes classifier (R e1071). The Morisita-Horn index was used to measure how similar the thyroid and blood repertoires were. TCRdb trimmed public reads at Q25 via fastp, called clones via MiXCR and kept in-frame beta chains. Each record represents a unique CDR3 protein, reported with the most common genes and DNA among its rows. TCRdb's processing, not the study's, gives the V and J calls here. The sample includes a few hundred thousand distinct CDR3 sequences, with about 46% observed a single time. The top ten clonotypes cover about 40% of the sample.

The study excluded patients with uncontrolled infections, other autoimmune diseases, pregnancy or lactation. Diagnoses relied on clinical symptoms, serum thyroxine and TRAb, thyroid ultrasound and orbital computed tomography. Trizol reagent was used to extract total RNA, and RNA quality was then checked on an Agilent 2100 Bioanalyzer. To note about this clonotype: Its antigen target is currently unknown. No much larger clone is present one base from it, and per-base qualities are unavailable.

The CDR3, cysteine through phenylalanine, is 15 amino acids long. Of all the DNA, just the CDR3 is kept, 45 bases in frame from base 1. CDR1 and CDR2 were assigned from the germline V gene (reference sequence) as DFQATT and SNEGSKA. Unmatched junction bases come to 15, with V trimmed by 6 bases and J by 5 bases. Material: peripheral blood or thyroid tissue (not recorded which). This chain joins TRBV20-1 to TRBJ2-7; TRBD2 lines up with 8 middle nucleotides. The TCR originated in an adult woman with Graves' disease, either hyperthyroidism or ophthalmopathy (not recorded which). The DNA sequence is TGCAGTGCCGCCGGGGGGGGCGTCATATCCCACGAGCAGTACTTC. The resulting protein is CSAAGGGVISHEQYF.